These 9 T cell receptor beta chains were all obtained from the same sample, sequenced in a study of T cells in Graves' hyperthyroidism and ophthalmopathy. Amplification of TCR beta CDR3 regions used RNA as the template. RT-PCR in the first round (using the HTBI primer set) targeted the TCR CDR3. From the multiplex PCR reads, TCRdb called clonotypes with MiXCR, one entry per CDR3 protein. The table lists a few hundred thousand distinct CDR3 sequences, just under 25% of them singletons, with around four fifths in the top ten. Sequencing was done on a sample of blood. The receptors come from a man aged 50 to 59 with Graves' hyperthyroidism.

This clonotype was picked up many times. The chain links TRBV7-2 to TRBJ2-1; 10 bases are shared with TRBD2. V shed 10 bases and J 4 bases; nucleotides not matched to a gene: 4. The CDR3 has 13 residues. CDR1 SGHTA and CDR2 FQGNSA come from the germline V gene. CDR3 in amino acids: CATGTSVYNEQFF. The DNA for the CDR3 is TGTGCCACCGGGACTAGCGTGTACAATGAGCAGTTCTTC.

This clonotype was detected ten times or more. CDR3 region: CASSLLAESSYEQYF. CDR3 nucleotides: TGTGCCAGCAGCTTACTGGCTGAAAGCTCCTACGAGCAGTACTTC. This sequence joins TRBV7-2 and TRBJ2-7; no clear D gene. The CDR3 runs to 15 residues. V was shortened by 2 bases and J by 0 bases, with 11 bases between the two germline ends. Germline V lookup: CDR1 SGHTA, CDR2 FQGNSA.

The table lists this clonotype with a few counts. This chain connects TRBV5-1 to TRBJ2-7; 10 bases match TRBD2. V lost 4 bases and J lost 3; bases outside the gene matches: 19. The CDR3 extends over 19 amino acids. The V gene's germline CDR1 is SGHRS and CDR2 YFSETQ. The CDR3 loop is CASSPQGAEGLAAYYEQYF. As DNA, the CDR3 is TGCGCCAGCAGCCCCCAGGGGGCGGAAGGACTAGCGGCGTACTACGAGCAGTACTTC.

This clonotype was recorded at least ten times. The rearrangement links TRBV11-2 to TRBJ2-3, with 7 bases lining up with TRBD1. The CDR3 loop spans 14 amino acids. Germline loops: CDR1 SGHAT, CDR2 FQNNGV. Losses at the gene ends were 4 bases for V and 4 bases for J; bases not matched to a gene: 5. DNA of the CDR3: TGTGCCAGCAGCTGGGACAGCCGTTCAGATACGCAGTATTTT. Encoded protein: CASSWDSRSDTQYF.

The V call is TRBV5-6, the J call TRBJ2-7; 10 bases fit TRBD2. Germline CDR1 reads SGHDT; CDR2 reads YYEEEE. Losses at the gene ends were 2 bases for V and 2 bases for J; bases not matched to a gene: 10. The CDR3 totals 17 residues. CDR3 DNA: TGTGCCAGCAGCTTCTGGCCTAGCGGGAGTAACGCCTACGAGCAGTACTTC. It specifies CASSFWPSGSNAYEQYF.

V usage is TRBV28 and J usage is TRBJ2-7; TRBD1 matches 9 bases. CDR1 and CDR2 (germline): MDHEN, SYDVKM. Losses at the gene ends were 5 bases for V and 5 bases for J; bases not matched to a gene: 10. The CDR3 spans 15 residues. The CDR3 loop is CASSPTGGLLHEQYF. The CDR3 DNA sequence: TGTGCCAGCAGTCCCACAGGGGGCCTCCTCCACGAGCAGTACTTC.

This sequence joins TRBV6-1 and TRBJ1-5; TRBD1 matches 8 bases. V shed 2 bases, J shed 10 bases, and the junction held 7 bases outside the gene matches. Looked up from germline, CDR1 is MNHNS and CDR2 is SASEGT. The length of the CDR3 is 14 residues. The DNA for the CDR3 is TGTGCCAGCAGTGAATGGGACAGGTCTAGTCCCCAGCATTTT. It encodes CASSEWDRSSPQHF.

The chain uses TRBV3-1 and TRBJ2-1; D may be TRBD1 or TRBD2 (5 bases each). Trimming pared 5 bases from V and 9 bases from J, leaving 17 bases between. The CDR3 loop spans 14 amino acids. CDR1 and CDR2 (germline): LGHDT, YNNKEL (reference sequence). The CDR3 sequence: CASSLARPQVEQFF. Here the CDR3 DNA reads TGTGCCAGCAGCTTAGCGAGGCCACAGGTTGAGCAGTTCTTC.

This rearrangement joins TRBV3-1 to TRBJ2-1, with 8 bases that match TRBD2. CDR1 is LGHDT, CDR2 YNNKEL, per germline (reference sequence). This CDR3 is 19 amino acids long. After removal of 1 base from V and 0 bases from J, the junction contained 11 bases not matched to a gene. The CDR3 DNA follows: TGTGCCAGCAGCCAAGGACGACTAGCGAACAGCCTCTCCTACAATGAGCAGTTCTTC. This sequence encodes CASSQGRLANSLSYNEQFF.